This TCR beta chain was identified during a study of cytomegalovirus exposure and HLA in healthy donors. Looking at the study overall: From 150 million to 200 million T cells, an earlier analysis saw 120 million or so unique TCR beta sequences.

Findings and caveats of the study: High sensitivity and specificity were reportedly achieved when the classifier diagnosed cytomegalovirus status.

Healthy people donating bone marrow made up the donors. CDR3 length: 15 amino acids. V was trimmed by 6 bases and J by 0 bases, leaving 14 bases between them. Germline values: CDR1 SEHNR, CDR2 FQNEAQ (reference sequence). Regarding this clone: No antigen is known for it.

The PCR ran on 60 Vbeta and 13 Jbeta primers. The method was immunoSEQ multiplex PCR; TCRdb's version includes in-frame clones alone and lacks a portion of them. Of 210,000 or so clones listed, around 89% are singletons. The receptor was isolated from a woman aged 18-30 years in good health and CMV-seronegative. The chain links TRBV7-9 to TRBJ1-1; a weak D match, TRBD1 (5 bases). The specimen was PBMCs. The CDR3 protein is CASSKKGLMNTEAFF. Written as DNA, the CDR3 is TGTGCCAGCAGTAAAAAGGGACTAATGAACACTGAAGCTTTCTTT.